This TCR beta chain was recovered during a study of CD8+ T cells in alopecia areata. As for treatment: oral pan-JAK inhibitor, 5-10 mg twice daily. RNA extraction was followed by reverse transcription into cDNA, which acted as the sequencing template. The assay was immunoSEQ multiplex PCR, and TCRdb's table has in-frame clones only and misses some. The data hold 150,000 to 200,000 clones, with roughly 46% observed a single time. The TCR originated in a human donor with alopecia areata. The input for sequencing was CD8+ T cells sorted from blood, taken at approximately week 52, from a patient treated with tofacitinib.

The CDR3 DNA follows: TGTGCCAGCAGCTTTGCGGGCGGCTCCTACGAGCAGTACTTC. It encodes CASSFAGGSYEQYF. This sequence joins TRBV5-4 and TRBJ2-7; possible D gene TRBD2, 5 bases. This CDR3 comprises 14 residues. Per the germline V gene, CDR1 is SGHNT and CDR2 is YYREEE (reference sequence). Trimming removed 2 bases from V and 0 bases from J, with 9 bases in between.